The 14 T cell receptor beta chains below come from one sample, sequenced in a study of blood T cells in healthy people across ages. The authors ran a second PCR of about 6 to 12 cycles using a sample-barcoded 5' primer and a J-beta primer mix. MiXCR was run by TCRdb on the 5' RACE reads, yielding one entry per CDR3 protein. Among about 1.6 million distinct CDR3 sequences, about 35% were seen once, and the ten largest hold about 10%. Sequencing input: blood. These receptors were obtained from a young woman in good health.

This clonotype was detected only a few times. This chain joins TRBV9 and TRBJ2-1, with 7 bases lining up with TRBD2. Germline V gene sequence: CDR1 SGDLS, CDR2 YYNGEE. This CDR3 contains 16 residues. Trimming cost V 0 bases and J 6 bases; bases outside gene matches: 9. CDR3 in amino acids: CASSVGGSGACNEQFF. The CDR3 region has the DNA TGTGCCAGCAGCGTAGGTGGAAGCGGGGCTTGCAATGAGCAGTTCTTC.

This clonotype was seen repeatedly, ten times or more. J is TRBJ2-7 and V is TRBV20-1; 7 nucleotides agree with TRBD2. This CDR3 region has 16 residues. Germline V gene data show CDR1 as DFQATT and CDR2 as SNEGSKA (reference sequence). V shed 6 bases and J 3 bases; nucleotides not matched to a gene: 17. CDR3 residues: CSADTGAGRVLYEQYF. CDR3 sequence (DNA): TGCAGTGCGGACACCGGCGCGGGGAGGGTTCTCTACGAGCAGTACTTC.

The V and J genes are TRBV9 and TRBJ2-7; D possibly corresponds to TRBD2 (5 bases). The germline V gene has CDR1 SGDLS and CDR2 YYNGEE. The CDR3 is 14 amino acids. V lost 5 bases to trimming and J lost 3 bases, with 15 bases between them. CDR3: CASRPGLASYEQYF. The CDR3 DNA is TGTGCCAGCAGGCCTGGGCTAGCCAGCTACGAGCAGTACTTC. Drawing the rest from reference TRBV9 and TRBJ2-7, the complete variable domain is DSGVTQTPKHLITATGQRVTLRCSPRSGDLSVYWYQQSLDQGLQFLIQYYNGEERAKGNILERFSAQQFPDLHSELNLSSLELGDSALYFCASRPGLASYEQYFGPGTRLTVT.

The V and J genes are TRBV9 and TRBJ2-7; the match to TRBD2 covers 8 bases. The junction had 12 bases not matched to a gene; V was cut back by 4 bases and J by 3 bases. The CDR3 has 16 residues. CDR1 SGDLS and CDR2 YYNGEE come from the germline V gene. The CDR3 DNA follows: TGTGCCAGCAGCCATGATCATAGCGGGAACTTCTACGAGCAGTACTTC. Its translation is CASSHDHSGNFYEQYF.

The chain employs TRBV9 and TRBJ1-6, with D possibly TRBD1 on 5 matching bases. CDR1 and CDR2 (germline): SGDLS, YYNGEE. There are 17 residues in the CDR3. V lost 0 bases to trimming and J lost 2 bases, with 12 bases between them. The CDR3 reads CASSVGEGLAYNSPLHF. For the CDR3, the DNA is TGTGCCAGCAGCGTAGGAGAGGGGCTCGCCTATAATTCACCCCTCCACTTT. The full variable domain, completed using reference TRBV9 and TRBJ1-6, is DSGVTQTPKHLITATGQRVTLRCSPRSGDLSVYWYQQSLDQGLQFLIQYYNGEERAKGNILERFSAQQFPDLHSELNLSSLELGDSALYFCASSVGEGLAYNSPLHFGNGTRLTVT.

The V gene is TRBV28, the J gene TRBJ2-5; TRBD2 matches 7 bases. Germline V gene lookup returns CDR1 MDHEN and CDR2 SYDVKM. The CDR3 spans 15 residues. Trimming cost V 10 bases and J 3 bases; bases outside gene matches: 14. DNA for the CDR3: TGTGCCAACAGCCCCCCTCAGCGGGGAGAAGAGACCCAGTACTTC. Its translation: CANSPPQRGEETQYF.

This rearrangement joins TRBV7-9 to TRBJ1-5, with D unresolved. Germline CDR1 reads SEHNR; CDR2 reads FQNEAQ (reference sequence). V dropped 5 bases and J dropped 2 bases, with 10 bases sitting between them. The CDR3 contains 14 residues. In DNA, the CDR3 is TGTGCCAGCAGCGTTGGACGGGGCAATCAGCCCCAGCATTTT. Its protein is CASSVGRGNQPQHF.

This chain links TRBV6-2 or TRBV6-3 with TRBJ1-1, with 8 bases lining up with TRBD1. The germline V gene encodes CDR1 MNHEY and CDR2 SVGEGT. J gave up 1 base and V 7 bases, and 8 bases lay outside the gene matches. The CDR3 totals 15 residues. CDR3 in DNA: TGTGCCAGCAACTCCCATACAGGGGGGAACACTGAAGCTTTCTTT. Its translation: CASNSHTGGNTEAFF.

The chain links TRBV29-1 to TRBJ1-1, with a weak D call TRBD1 (5 bases). The V end lost 4 bases, the J end lost 5 bases, and 8 bases lay between the germline ends. Germline V lookup: CDR1 SQVTM, CDR2 ANQGSEA. This CDR3 comprises 11 residues. Here the CDR3 reads CSVVPGTEAFF. The CDR3 DNA reads TGCAGCGTTGTGCCAGGGACTGAAGCTTTCTTT.

This clonotype appeared many times. This chain connects TRBV6-1 to TRBJ2-5; tentative D call: TRBD2 (6 bases). The CDR3 loop spans 16 amino acids. Germline CDR1 reads MNHNS; CDR2 reads SASEGT. Trimming left V 5 bases short and J 1 base short, with 17 bases between. The CDR3 loop reads CASSPPVGGAQETQYF. The CDR3 nucleotides are TGTGCCAGCAGTCCCCCGGTGGGCGGGGCCCAAGAGACCCAGTACTTC.

This clonotype has more than one count but fewer than ten. The rearrangement links TRBV3-1 to TRBJ1-6; the match to TRBD1 covers 9 bases. V shed 3 bases and J 10 bases; nucleotides not matched to a gene: 7. In germline, CDR1 is LGHDT, CDR2 YNNKEL (reference sequence). The CDR3 sequence is 15 residues long. As DNA, the CDR3 is TGTGCCAGCAGCCACGACGGACAGGGGTACTCACCCCTCCACTTT. It specifies CASSHDGQGYSPLHF.

The rearrangement uses TRBV30 and TRBJ2-7; D gene unclear. Germline lookup yields CDR1 GTSNPN and CDR2 SVGIG (reference sequence). The CDR3 has 13 amino acids. Trimming took off 3 bases at V and 3 bases at J, with 12 bases between the two ends. The CDR3 protein is CAWSYRQDYEQYF. The CDR3 nucleotides are TGTGCCTGGAGCTATCGTCAGGACTACGAGCAGTACTTC.

The chain employs TRBV5-1 and TRBJ1-2, with 8 bases lining up with TRBD1. Germline loops: CDR1 SGHRS, CDR2 YFSETQ. This CDR3 spans 13 amino acids. V dropped 2 bases and J dropped 8; count of bases not matched to a gene: 5. CDR3 in amino acids: CASSLQGDPGYTF. CDR3 nucleotides: TGCGCCAGCAGCTTACAGGGGGATCCCGGCTACACCTTC. Based on the CDR3 plus reference TRBV5-1 and TRBJ1-2, the full variable domain is KAGVTQTPRYLIKTRGQQVTLSCSPISGHRSVSWYQQTPGQGLQFLFEYFSETQRNKGNFPGRFSGRQFSNSRSEMNVSTLELGDSALYLCASSLQGDPGYTFGSGTRLTVV.

The chain recombines TRBV30 with TRBJ2-7; perhaps TRBD2 as D (6 bases). CDR3 length equals 12 residues. V was clipped by 2 bases and J by 5 bases, with 10 bases between them. Germline CDR1 reads GTSNPN; CDR2 reads SVGIG (reference sequence). CDR3: CAWSSGRNEQYF. In nucleotides, the CDR3 is TGTGCCTGGAGTAGCGGGCGGAACGAGCAGTACTTC.